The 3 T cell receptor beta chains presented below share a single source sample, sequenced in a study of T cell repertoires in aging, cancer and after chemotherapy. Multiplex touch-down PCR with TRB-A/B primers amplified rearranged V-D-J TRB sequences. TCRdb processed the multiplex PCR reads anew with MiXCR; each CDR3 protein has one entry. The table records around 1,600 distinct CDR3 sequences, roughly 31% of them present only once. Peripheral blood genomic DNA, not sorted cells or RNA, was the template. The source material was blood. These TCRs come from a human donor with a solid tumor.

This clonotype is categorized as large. The CDR3 here is CASSGSQWGGWDGYTF. The CDR3 coding sequence is TGTGCCAGCAGTGGATCCCAGTGGGGCGGTTGGGATGGCTACACCTTC. This sequence joins TRBV6-5 and TRBJ1-2; TRBD1 is a possible D gene (5 bases). CDR3 length: 16 amino acids. The germline gives CDR1 MNHEY, CDR2 SVGAGI. V lost 5 bases to trimming and J lost 6 bases, with 22 bases between them.

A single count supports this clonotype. The CDR3 here is CASSPRGGGQSGETQYF. Here the CDR3 DNA reads TGTGCCAGCTCACCAAGAGGCGGGGGGCAGTCGGGTGAGACCCAGTACTTC. The rearrangement uses TRBV7-3 and TRBJ2-5; 8 positions agree with TRBD2. V dropped 8 bases and J dropped 5; count of bases not matched to a gene: 19. CDR1 is SGHTA, CDR2 FQGTGA, per germline. The CDR3 loop spans 17 amino acids.

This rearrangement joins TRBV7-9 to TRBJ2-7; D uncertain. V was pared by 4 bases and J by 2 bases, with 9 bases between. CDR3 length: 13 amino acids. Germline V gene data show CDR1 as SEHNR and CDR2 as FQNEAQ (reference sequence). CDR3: CASSSLPPYEQYF. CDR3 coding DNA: TGTGCCAGCAGCTCACTTCCTCCCTACGAGCAGTACTTC.